The T cell receptor beta chain under discussion was sequenced for a study of blood T cell repertoires in COVID-19. Data came from immunoSEQ multiplex PCR; TCRdb stores just in-frame clones and leaves some out. The table records roughly 160,000 clones, roughly nine tenths of them present only once. The J segment lost 7 bases and the V segment lost 5 bases, leaving 7 bases of the junction unmatched. The germline CDR1 and CDR2 sequences are MDHEN and SYDVKM. This CDR3 is built from 15 residues. This clonotype was obtained from a man aged 45 to 65 with acute or convalescent COVID-19. Input material: peripheral blood. This rearrangement joins TRBV28 to TRBJ1-6; TRBD1 matches 8 bases. The CDR3 loop reads CASSPGTGANSPLHF. In DNA, the CDR3 is TGTGCCAGCAGTCCCGGGACAGGCGCAAATTCACCCCTCCACTTT.